This TCR beta chain was retrieved from a study of T cell repertoires in ileal Crohn's disease. Study-wide context: Median disease duration was nearly eight years; roughly 40% smoked at surgery. About half of patients got postoperative therapy: under 12 thiopurines, approximately 18 anti-TNF. Whole-study findings and limits: Clonal expansions were more frequent in active smokers than non-smokers at surgery.

Concerning this clone: Antigen unknown.

This table comes from immunoSEQ multiplex PCR, and its TCRdb copy is limited to in-frame clones, with some not included. The sample lists 1,000 to 1,500 clones, about 85% occurring once. Germline loops: CDR1 SGHNT, CDR2 YYREEE (reference sequence). V lost 4 bases and J lost 6, with 18 bases in between. The CDR3 consists of 15 residues. As to time point: neoterminal ileum biopsy at postoperative endoscopy, about 6 months after surgery. Sequenced sample: ileal tissue. The receptor comes from an adult with Crohn's disease. The V call is TRBV5-4, the J call TRBJ2-3; possibly TRBD2 for D (6 bases). CDR3 bases: TGTGCCAGCAGCCAAACTAACGGGGGTTCTGATACGCAGTATTTT. Amino acids: CASSQTNGGSDTQYF.